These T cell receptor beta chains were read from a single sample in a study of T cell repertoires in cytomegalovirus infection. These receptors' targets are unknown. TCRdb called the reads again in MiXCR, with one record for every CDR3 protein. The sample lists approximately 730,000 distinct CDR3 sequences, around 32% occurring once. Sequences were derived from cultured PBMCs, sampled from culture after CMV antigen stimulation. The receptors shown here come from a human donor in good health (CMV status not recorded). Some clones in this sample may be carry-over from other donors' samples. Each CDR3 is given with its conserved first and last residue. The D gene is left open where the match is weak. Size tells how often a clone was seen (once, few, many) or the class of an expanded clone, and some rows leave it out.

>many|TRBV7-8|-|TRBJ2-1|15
TGTGCCAGCAGCTTAGATATCTCCTCCTACAATGAGCAGTTCTTC
CASSLDISSYNEQFF
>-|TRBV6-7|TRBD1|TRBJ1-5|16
TGTGCCAGCAGTTACCAGGCACAGGGGCGCAGGCAGCCCCAGCATTTT
CASSYQAQGRRQPQHF
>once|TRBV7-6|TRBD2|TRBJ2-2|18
TGTGCCAGCAGCGAAACTAGCGGGGGGGCCTTGAACACCGGGGAGCTGTTTTTT
CASSETSGGALNTGELFF
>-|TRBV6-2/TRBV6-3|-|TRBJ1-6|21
TGTGCCAGCAGTTACTCCGTTGAACCGGAGAAGAGGGCCTCGCGGTATTCACCCCTCCACTTT
CASSYSVEPEKRASRYSPLHF
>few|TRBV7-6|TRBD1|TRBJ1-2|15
TGTGCCAGCAGCATTGCCGGGACAGGACCCTATGGCTACACCTTC
CASSIAGTGPYGYTF
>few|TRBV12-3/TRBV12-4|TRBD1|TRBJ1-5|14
TGTGCCAGCAGTACAAGGACAGGGGATCAGCCCCAGCATTTT
CASSTRTGDQPQHF
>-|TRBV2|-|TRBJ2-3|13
TGTGCCAGCAGTGTGGATTTCACAGATACGCAGTATTTT
CASSVDFTDTQYF
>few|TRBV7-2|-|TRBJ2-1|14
TGTGCCAGCAGCTTTAGCGCCTCATACAATGAGCAGTTCTTC
CASSFSASYNEQFF
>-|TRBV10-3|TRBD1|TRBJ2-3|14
TGTGCCGGAGGACAGGGCGGGAACACAGATACGCAGTATTTT
CAGGQGGNTDTQYF
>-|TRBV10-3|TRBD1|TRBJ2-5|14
TGTGCCATTTCCCTGGACAGGGTTCAAGAGACCCAGTACTTC
CAISLDRVQETQYF
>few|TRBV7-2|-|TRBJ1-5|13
TGTGCCAGCAGCTTAGCGCGTCATCAGCCCCAGCATTTT
CASSLARHQPQHF
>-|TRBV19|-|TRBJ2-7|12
TGTGCCAGTAGTAGACTGGTGGGCGAGCAGTACTTC
CASSRLVGEQYF
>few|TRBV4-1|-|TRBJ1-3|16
TGCGCCAGCAGCCACGGAGGCAGGGAGTCTGGAAACACCATATATTTT
CASSHGGRESGNTIYF
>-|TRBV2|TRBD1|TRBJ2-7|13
TGTGCCAGCACCGGGACAGGGGGCATCGAGCAGTACTTC
CASTGTGGIEQYF
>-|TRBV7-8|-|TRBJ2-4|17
TGTGCCAGCTTACCCTGGGGAGTACGGGAAGCCAAAAACATTCAGTACTTC
CASLPWGVREAKNIQYF
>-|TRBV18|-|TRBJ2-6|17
TGTGCCAGCTCACCCCGAAGACAGTTCTCTGGGGCCAACGTCCTGACTTTC
CASSPRRQFSGANVLTF
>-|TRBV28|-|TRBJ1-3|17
TGTGCCAGCAGTCATACTTACCTTAGATCAGGGGGAAACACCATATATTTT
CASSHTYLRSGGNTIYF
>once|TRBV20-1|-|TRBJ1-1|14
TGCAGTGCTAGAGCGAACAGTATGAACACTGAAGCTTTCTTT
CSARANSMNTEAFF
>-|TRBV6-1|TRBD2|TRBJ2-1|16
TGTGCCAGCAGGCAGAAGTTAGCGGGACCCTACAATGAGCAGTTCTTC
CASRQKLAGPYNEQFF
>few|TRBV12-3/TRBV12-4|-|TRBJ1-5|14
TGTGCCAGCACCCTGGGGGTGGTTGAGCAGCCCCAGCATTTT
CASTLGVVEQPQHF
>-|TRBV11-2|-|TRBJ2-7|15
TGTGCCAGCACCGAAGGGAAGGGGGGCGAGCACGAGCAGTACTTC
CASTEGKGGEHEQYF
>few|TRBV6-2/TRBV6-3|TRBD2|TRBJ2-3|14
TGTGCCAGCACCCCGGGACTAGTAGCAGATACGCAGTATTTT
CASTPGLVADTQYF
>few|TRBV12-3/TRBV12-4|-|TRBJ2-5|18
TGTGCCAGCAGTTTAGTGTTCAACAAATTAGGACATCAAGAGACCCAGTACTTC
CASSLVFNKLGHQETQYF
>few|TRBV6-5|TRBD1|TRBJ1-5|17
TGTGCCAGCAGTCCTGGGACAGGGAGTAATAGCAATCAGCCCCAGCATTTT
CASSPGTGSNSNQPQHF
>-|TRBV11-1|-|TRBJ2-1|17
TGTGCCAGCAGCTTAGCGATCCGGCAGGGGCGCTACAATGAGCAGTTCTTC
CASSLAIRQGRYNEQFF
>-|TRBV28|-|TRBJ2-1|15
TGTGCCAGCAGATTCCACGAGGGGGGGAGAAATGAGCAGTTCTTC
CASRFHEGGRNEQFF
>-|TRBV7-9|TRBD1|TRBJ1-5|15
TGTGCCAGCAGCTCTGACAGGGGAACCGATCAGCCCCAGCATTTT
CASSSDRGTDQPQHF
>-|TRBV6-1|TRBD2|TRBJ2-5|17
TGTGCCAGCAGATTCGCTGCCACTAGCGGGAGGCAAGAGACCCAGTACTTC
CASRFAATSGRQETQYF
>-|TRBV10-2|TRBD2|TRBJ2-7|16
TGCGCCAGCAGTCCATCCGGGACTAGTATTTCCTACGAGCAGTACTTC
CASSPSGTSISYEQYF
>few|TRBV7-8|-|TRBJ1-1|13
TGTGCCAGCAGCTACACAGGGCCCACTGAAGCTTTCTTT
CASSYTGPTEAFF